This T cell receptor beta chain was sequenced during a study of blood T cell repertoires in COVID-19. The germline CDR1 and CDR2 sequences are LNHDA and SQIVND (reference sequence). Deletions cut 4 bases from V and 1 base from J, with 17 bases between. The CDR3 has 16 amino acids. In the study's own analysis: It was from reference gene primer amplification that nucleated cell counts were estimated. Sequenced by immunoSEQ multiplex PCR; TCRdb stores in-frame clones only, minus some. For V, J and clone size, that table is used; D and trimming come from the DNA. In the table there are under 300,000 clones, roughly 83% of which are singletons.

This clonotype originated in a man between 60 and 75 years old who had recovered from COVID-19. V gene TRBV19 combines with J gene TRBJ2-7; D is possibly TRBD1 (6 bases). The sample comprised peripheral blood. The DNA of the CDR3 is TGTGCCAGTAGTAGCCGAAGGACAGAGAAATCCTACGAGCAGTACTTC. It translates to CASSSRRTEKSYEQYF.